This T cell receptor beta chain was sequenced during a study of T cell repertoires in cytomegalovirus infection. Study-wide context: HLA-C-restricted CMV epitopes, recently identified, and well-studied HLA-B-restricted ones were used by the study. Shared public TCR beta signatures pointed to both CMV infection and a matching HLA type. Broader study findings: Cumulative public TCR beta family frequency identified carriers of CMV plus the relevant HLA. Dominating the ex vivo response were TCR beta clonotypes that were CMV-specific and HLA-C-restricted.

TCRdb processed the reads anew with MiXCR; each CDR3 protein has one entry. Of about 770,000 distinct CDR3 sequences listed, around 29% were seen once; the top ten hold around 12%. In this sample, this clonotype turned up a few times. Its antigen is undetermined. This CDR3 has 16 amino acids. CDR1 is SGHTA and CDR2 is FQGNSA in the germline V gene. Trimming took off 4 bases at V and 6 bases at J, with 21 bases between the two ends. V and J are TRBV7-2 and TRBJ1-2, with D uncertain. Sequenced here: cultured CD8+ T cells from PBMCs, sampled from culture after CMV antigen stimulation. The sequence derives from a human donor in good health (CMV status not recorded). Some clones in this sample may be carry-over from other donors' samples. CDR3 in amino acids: CASSSRVSVVGHGYTF. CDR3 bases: TGTGCCAGCAGCTCGCGCGTTTCAGTCGTCGGGCATGGCTACACCTTC.